A selection of T cell receptor beta chains follows, all from one sample in a study of memory CD4+ T cells and cytomegalovirus serostatus. Some clones are missing from TCRdb's copy, which holds only in-frame ones; the method was immunoSEQ multiplex PCR. This table has about 92,000 clones, under 90% appearing once. The specimen sequenced was memory CD4+ T cells from blood. These TCRs come from an adult in good health and CMV-seropositive. The CDR3 runs from the conserved cysteine through the conserved F or W. D genes are given only for firm matches. Rows may omit the clone size; those that give it use once, few, many or a size class.

V	J	D	size	DNA	CDR3
TRBV18	TRBJ2-6	.	.	TGTGCCAGCTCACTTCGGACAATTCAAGGGCGAGGGGCCAACGTCCTGACTTTC	CASSLRTIQGRGANVLTF
TRBV18	TRBJ1-5	.	.	TGTGCCAGCTCACCACCGAGGAGCAATCAGCCCCAGCATTTT	CASSPPRSNQPQHF
TRBV5-5	TRBJ2-4	TRBD2	.	TGTGCCAGCAGCTTGACGGCAGCCATAGCGGGAGGGCTAGGAAACATTCAGTACTTC	CASSLTAAIAGGLGNIQYF
TRBV5-1	TRBJ2-7	TRBD2	.	TGCGCCAGCAGGTCAATTGGACTAGCGGGAGGCGAGCAGTACTTC	CASRSIGLAGGEQYF
TRBV11-2	TRBJ2-3	TRBD1	.	TGTGCCAGCAGCCCGATACAGGGGAGCACAGATACGCAGTATTTT	CASSPIQGSTDTQYF
TRBV7-2	TRBJ2-5	.	.	TGTGCCAGCAGCTTAGGCCGGGGTTATGTGGAGACCCAGTACTTC	CASSLGRGYVETQYF
TRBV6-5	TRBJ1-3	.	.	TGTGCCAGCACTTTAATGGCTGGAAACACCATATATTTT	CASTLMAGNTIYF
TRBV2	TRBJ2-3	TRBD2	.	TGTGCCAGCAGTGCTAGCGGGGGGGTAGGTGGGACGCAGTATTTT	CASSASGGVGGTQYF
TRBV11-1	TRBJ1-2	.	once	TGTGCCAGCAGCTTAGCGTCAGACGGGAGCTATGGCTACACCTTC	CASSLASDGSYGYTF
TRBV18	TRBJ1-4	TRBD1	.	TGTGCCAGCTCACCAAGGACAGGGCGAAATGAAAAACTGTTTTTT	CASSPRTGRNEKLFF
TRBV6-1	TRBJ1-1	.	few	TGTGCCAGCAGTGGCCGCCTCGGCACTGAAGCTTTCTTT	CASSGRLGTEAFF
TRBV19	TRBJ1-2	.	few	TGTGCCAGTAGTCCCTCGGGCACTACCTATGGCTACACCTTC	CASSPSGTTYGYTF